Listed below are T cell receptor beta chains from one sample, sequenced in a study of T-cell memory formation after mild COVID-19. TCRdb re-derived calls from the 5' RACE reads in MiXCR, one entry per CDR3 protein. Altogether about 110,000 distinct CDR3 sequences are present, 14% being singletons, with the ten largest covering around two fifths. Sequencing was done on a sample of PBMCs or a T cell subset sorted from them (not recorded which). All receptors come from a man younger than 35 who had mild COVID-19 (a few samples of this study predate the infection). Cell type and time point are not known. CDR3s leave out the opening cysteine and the closing phenylalanine or tryptophan. The order of the fields is clone size, V gene, J gene, D gene, CDR3 protein. D genes are given only for firm matches. Clone size is given for some rows only: seen once, a few or many times, or a class if the clone is expanded.

>few|TRBV10-3|TRBJ2-7|-
ANRQDGTYEQY
>few|TRBV19|TRBJ1-4|-
ATNLGLATNEKLF
>few|TRBV7-9|TRBJ2-5|-
ASRQDMGTQY
>few|TRBV5-1|TRBJ2-3|-
ASSDRDPQLY
>-|TRBV6-4|TRBJ1-2|-
ASSDSFGSPQGYT
>-|TRBV7-9|TRBJ2-5|-
ASSVARALAAQY
>few|TRBV4-3|TRBJ1-5|-
ASSQGLGGNQPQH
>few|TRBV20-1|TRBJ1-5|-
SARNVGSNQPQH
>-|TRBV18|TRBJ2-1|-
ASSPTGPNEQF
>few|TRBV6-2/TRBV6-3|TRBJ1-2|TRBD1
ASSLPGQGASDYGYT
>few|TRBV13|TRBJ1-1|-
ASSRVGWNTEAF